This TCR beta chain was identified in a study of post-analysis software for immune sequencing data. Overall study context: The study covered relapsing-remitting, secondary progressive and progressive-relapsing courses of multiple sclerosis. Study-level results: Four or five TRBV segments, including TRBV5-6, TRBV5-1 and TRBV20-1, were more frequent in patients than controls. Strong co-clustering by F measure was seen for same-batch samples.

Prepared TCR beta cDNA libraries contained unique molecular identifiers. TCRdb recomputed calls from the PCR reads with MiXCR, one row per CDR3 protein. Of some 500,000 distinct CDR3 sequences in the sample, roughly 45% are singletons; the top ten hold 9.5% to 13%. The CDR3 length is 13 residues. Germline CDR1 reads MDHEN; CDR2 reads SYDVKM. The germline V and J ends were trimmed by 8 bases and 1 base, with 11 bases remaining between them. This clonotype was seen a handful of times. Its specificity is unknown. The clonotype was recovered from a girl aged 10-17 years with multiple sclerosis. This chain links TRBV28 with TRBJ2-5, with D unclear. The sequenced material came from blood. CDR3 region: CASAQPVQETQYF. The CDR3 nucleotides are TGTGCCAGCGCCCAGCCGGTCCAAGAGACCCAGTACTTC.